The 18 T cell receptor beta chains given below trace back to one sample, sequenced in a study of T-cell memory formation after mild COVID-19. From the 5' RACE reads, TCRdb called clonotypes with MiXCR, one entry per CDR3 protein. Among hundreds of thousands of distinct CDR3 sequences listed, 20% were seen once. The sample taken for sequencing was PBMCs or a T cell subset sorted from them (not recorded which). All receptors derive from an adult woman who had mild COVID-19 (a few samples of this study predate the infection). Cell type and time point are not known.

The sample holds a few counts of this clonotype. The chain links TRBV4-3 to TRBJ1-2; 9 bases align to TRBD1. The V segment lost 1 base and the J segment 7 bases; nucleotides outside the gene matches: 7. From germline, CDR1 is LGHNA and CDR2 YSLEER. The CDR3 loop spans 15 amino acids. The CDR3, as DNA: TGCGCCAGCAGCCAAGGCCTGGGACAGGGATCTGGCTACACCTTC. It encodes CASSQGLGQGSGYTF.

The V and J genes are TRBV24-1 and TRBJ2-1; 15 bases agree with TRBD2. The germline CDR1 and CDR2 sequences are KGHDR and SFDVKD. Trimming at V came to 4 bases and at J to 0 bases, leaving 6 bases not matched to a gene. The CDR3 runs 19 residues. The CDR3 sequence: CATSEGLAGGPSSYNEQFF. CDR3 bases: TGTGCCACCAGTGAAGGACTAGCGGGGGGGCCGAGCTCCTACAATGAGCAGTTCTTC.

The sample holds a few counts of this clonotype. The chain recombines TRBV12-3 or TRBV12-4 with TRBJ2-7; 9 bases map to TRBD1. The V and J ends lost 7 bases and 2 bases, in that order; junction bases with no gene match: 9. This CDR3 spans 15 amino acids. CDR3 residues: CASMPGTGRTYEQYF. The CDR3, as DNA: TGTGCCAGCATGCCCGGGACAGGGAGAACCTACGAGCAGTACTTC.

This clonotype was counted between two and nine times. The chain joins TRBV5-1 to TRBJ2-3, with a possible D match to TRBD2 (5 bases). Germline V gene lookup returns CDR1 SGHRS and CDR2 YFSETQ. CDR3 length equals 15 residues. Between the trimmed V and J ends, which lost 2 bases and 0 bases, there was a span of 10 bases. The DNA for the CDR3 is TGCGCCAGCAGCTTCGGGGTATCTAGCACAGATACGCAGTATTTT. This sequence encodes CASSFGVSSTDTQYF.

This clonotype was recorded a few times. This chain uses TRBV27 with TRBJ2-7; 9 bases are shared with TRBD1. The CDR3 covers 15 residues. CDR1 and CDR2 (germline): MNHEY, SMNVEV (reference sequence). The ends lost 4 bases at V and 6 bases at J; junction bases unmatched: 10. The CDR3 DNA is TGTGCCAGCAGTTACAACAGGGGGCCTTGGGTCGAGCAGTACTTC. It yields the protein CASSYNRGPWVEQYF.

On this clonotype itself: Its ends do not fully match the called genes, so a read error is possible. The chain couples TRBV7-6 to TRBJ2-1; tentative D call: TRBD2 (6 bases). Germline lookup yields CDR1 SGHVS and CDR2 FNYEAQ. There are 20 residues in the CDR3. CDR3 coding DNA: TGTACCAGCAGCTCCCCGCGCTACGCAGAACTCGGGAGCTCCTACAATGAGCAGTTCTTC. It translates to CTSSSPRYAELGSSYNEQFF.

The CDR3 sequence is CASSPRTSGVGEQFF. In nucleotides, the CDR3 is TGTGCCAGCAGCCCGAGGACTAGCGGGGTAGGGGAGCAGTTCTTC. V usage is TRBV11-3 and J usage is TRBJ2-1, with 12 bases fitting TRBD2. Trimming removed 5 bases from V and 10 bases from J; junction bases left unmatched: 9. The CDR3 runs to 15 residues. Per germline, CDR1 SGHNT and CDR2 YENEEA.

This sequence joins TRBV4-3 and TRBJ2-7; TRBD2 is a possible D gene (5 bases). The V and J ends lost 1 base and 6 bases respectively, with 13 bases between them. This CDR3 is built from 14 residues. CDR1 and CDR2 from the germline V gene are LGHNA and YSLEER. The CDR3 loop reads CASSQGTSFPEQYF. The CDR3, as DNA: TGCGCCAGCAGCCAAGGTACTAGTTTTCCCGAGCAGTACTTC.

This clonotype came up a few times. The chain recombines TRBV24-1 with TRBJ2-2; 10 nucleotides line up with TRBD1. V lost 11 bases and J lost 3; bases outside the gene matches: 5. Per germline, CDR1 KGHDR and CDR2 SFDVKD. CDR3 length: 14 amino acids. The CDR3 region has the DNA TGTGCCAGCCGGGACAGGGGCGACACCGGGGAGCTGTTTTTT. Protein product: CASRDRGDTGELFF.

In this sample, this clonotype turned up many times. The CDR3 protein is CASTPHREGSYNEQFF. DNA for the CDR3: TGCGCCAGCACGCCTCACAGGGAAGGATCCTACAATGAGCAGTTCTTC. The chain couples TRBV5-1 to TRBJ2-1; perhaps TRBD1 as D (6 bases). CDR1 and CDR2 (germline): SGHRS, YFSETQ. The CDR3 runs to 16 residues. Trimming pared 6 bases from V and 1 base from J, leaving 17 bases between.

This sequence joins TRBV5-1 and TRBJ2-1; D is possibly TRBD2 (5 bases). Germline assignment: CDR1 SGHRS and CDR2 YFSETQ. CDR3 size: 14 residues. V was clipped by 5 bases and J by 1 base, with 10 bases between them. The CDR3 sequence is CASRSGDSYNEQFF. The CDR3 DNA reads as TGCGCCAGCAGGAGCGGAGATTCCTACAATGAGCAGTTCTTC.

In this sample, this clonotype turned up a few times. V gene TRBV20-1 combines with J gene TRBJ2-7; 10 bases match TRBD2. The CDR3 loop spans 20 amino acids. Germline loops: CDR1 DFQATT, CDR2 SNEGSKA (reference sequence). Unmatched junction bases numbered 19, after V lost 2 bases and J lost 0 bases. CDR3 amino acids: CSARNLKVFSGRPSSYEQYF. The CDR3 nucleotides read TGCAGTGCTAGAAATCTCAAGGTATTTAGCGGGAGGCCGAGCTCCTACGAGCAGTACTTC.

V and J are TRBV25-1 and TRBJ2-7; TRBD1 matches 7 bases. Trimming cost V 3 bases and J 4 bases; bases outside gene matches: 12. The V gene's germline CDR1 is MGHDK and CDR2 SYGVNS. The CDR3 is 16 amino acids. The DNA for the CDR3 is TGTGCCAGCAGTGACGGAGACAGGGTCGATCCTTACGAGCAGTACTTC. Its protein is CASSDGDRVDPYEQYF.

V and J are TRBV7-9 and TRBJ2-3; TRBD2 matches 10 bases. This CDR3 is built from 15 residues. The germline gives CDR1 SEHNR, CDR2 FQNEAQ (reference sequence). V trimming: 5 bases; J trimming: 1 base; junction bases outside the gene matches: 3. CDR3 in DNA: TGTGCCAGCAGCACCCTAGCGGGGGGCACAGATACGCAGTATTTT. It specifies CASSTLAGGTDTQYF.

This clonotype was seen a handful of times. The J gene is TRBJ2-5, the V gene TRBV9, with 8 bases matching TRBD2. CDR1 and CDR2 from the germline V gene are SGDLS and YYNGEE. V gave up 2 bases and J gave up 5 bases; unmatched junction bases: 11. This CDR3 has 16 amino acids. The CDR3 DNA reads as TGTGCCAGCAGCGTGCTGCGGGGGGAGGGCCGGGAGACCCAGTACTTC. Its protein product is CASSVLRGEGRETQYF.

The chain combines TRBV4-3 with TRBJ1-6; no definite D call. Germline CDR1 and CDR2: LGHNA and YSLEER. V lost 0 bases and J lost 7, with 13 bases in between. The CDR3 is 16 residues long. This CDR3 is CASSQEAVVGNSPLHF. The CDR3, as DNA: TGCGCCAGCAGCCAAGAGGCGGTTGTAGGGAATTCACCCCTCCACTTT.

The chain couples TRBV9 to TRBJ1-1; D is unresolved. The length of the CDR3 is 13 residues. Trimming shortened V by 0 bases and J by 1 base, and 4 bases separated the two germline ends. Germline-derived CDR1 and CDR2 are SGDLS and YYNGEE. For the CDR3, the DNA is TGTGCCAGCAGCGTAGTGGCGAACACTGAAGCTTTCTTT. Its protein product is CASSVVANTEAFF.

This clonotype was counted a few times. The chain combines TRBV20-1 with TRBJ2-7; 8 nucleotides agree with TRBD2. With 6 bases clipped from V and 3 bases from J, the junction kept 10 bases outside the gene matches. Germline CDR1 and CDR2: DFQATT and SNEGSKA (reference sequence). The CDR3 is 14 residues long. This CDR3 reads CSAPHRLAGYEQYF. The CDR3 DNA sequence: TGCAGTGCCCCACATCGGCTAGCGGGCTACGAGCAGTACTTC.